This paragraph reports one T cell receptor beta chain. The antigen remains undetermined. RNA, once extracted, was reverse transcribed into cDNA for use as the sequencing template. Produced via immunoSEQ multiplex PCR; TCRdb's table is partial and in-frame only. The sample lists roughly 73,000 clones, 29% occurring once. This specimen belongs to a study of CD8+ T cells in alopecia areata. General study results and limits: Scalp repertoires also include resident alphabeta T cells from normal skin. Any link of baseline CD8+ expansion to response, resting on one nonresponder, remains uncertain. Tofacitinib delivered significant drops in scalp clonality and in expanded CD8+ clones among the top 100.

Treatment described: oral pan-JAK inhibitor, 5-10 mg twice daily. V shed 8 bases, J shed 1 base, and the junction held 16 bases outside the gene matches. The CDR3 has 16 residues. Germline assignment: CDR1 SQVTM and CDR2 ANQGSEA. The sequence was collected from a human donor with alopecia areata. The sample in question was CD8+ T cells sorted from blood, obtained at week 4, from a patient treated with tofacitinib. The chain combines TRBV29-1 with TRBJ2-5; 7 bases are shared with TRBD2. The CDR3 nucleotides are TGCAGCACTCGAGGCGGGAGAGGTGGACCCCAAGAGACCCAGTACTTC. This gives the protein CSTRGGRGGPQETQYF.